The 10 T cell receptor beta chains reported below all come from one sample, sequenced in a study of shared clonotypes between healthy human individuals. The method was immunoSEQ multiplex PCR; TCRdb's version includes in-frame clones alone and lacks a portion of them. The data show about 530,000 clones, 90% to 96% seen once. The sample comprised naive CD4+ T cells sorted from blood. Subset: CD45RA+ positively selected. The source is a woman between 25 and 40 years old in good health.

In DNA form, the CDR3 reads TGTGCCAGCAGTTCCGGCGGACAGGGGGTAGAGACCCAGTACTTC. It codes for CASSSGGQGVETQYF. The rearrangement links TRBV11-1 to TRBJ2-5; 10 nucleotides line up with TRBD1. Germline CDR1 and CDR2: SGHAT and FQDESV (reference sequence). The CDR3 covers 15 residues. J gave up 4 bases and V 6 bases, and 8 bases lay outside the gene matches.

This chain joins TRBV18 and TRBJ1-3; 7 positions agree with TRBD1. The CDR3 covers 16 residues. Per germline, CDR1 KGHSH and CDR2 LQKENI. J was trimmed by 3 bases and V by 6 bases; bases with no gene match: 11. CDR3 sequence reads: CASSPTGASFGNTIYF. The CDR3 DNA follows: TGTGCCAGCTCCCCCACAGGGGCCTCTTTTGGAAACACCATATATTTT.

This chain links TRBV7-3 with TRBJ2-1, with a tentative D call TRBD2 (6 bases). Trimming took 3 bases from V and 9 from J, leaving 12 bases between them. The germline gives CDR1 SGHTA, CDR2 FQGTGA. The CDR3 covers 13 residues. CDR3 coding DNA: TGTGCCAGCAGCTTCGGGGGACGGGCTGAGCAGTTCTTC. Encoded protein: CASSFGGRAEQFF. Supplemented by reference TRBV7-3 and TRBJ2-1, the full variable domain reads GAGVSQTPSNKVTEKGKYVELRCDPISGHTALYWYRQSLGQGPEFLIYFQGTGAADDSGLPNDRFFAVRPEGSVSTLKIQRTERGDSAVYLCASSFGGRAEQFFGPGTRLTVL.

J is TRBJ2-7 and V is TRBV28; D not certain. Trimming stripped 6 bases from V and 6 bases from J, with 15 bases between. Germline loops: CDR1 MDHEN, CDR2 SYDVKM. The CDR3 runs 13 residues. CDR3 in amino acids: CASRPRPGGEQYF. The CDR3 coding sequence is TGTGCCAGCAGACCCCGACCTGGTGGCGAGCAGTACTTC.

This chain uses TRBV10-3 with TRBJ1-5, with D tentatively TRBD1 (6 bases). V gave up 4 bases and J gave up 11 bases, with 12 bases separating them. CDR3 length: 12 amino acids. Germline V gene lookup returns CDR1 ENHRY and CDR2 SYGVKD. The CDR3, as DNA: TGTGCCATCAGTGGGGACAACCTAGCCCAGCATTTT. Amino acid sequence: CAISGDNLAQHF.

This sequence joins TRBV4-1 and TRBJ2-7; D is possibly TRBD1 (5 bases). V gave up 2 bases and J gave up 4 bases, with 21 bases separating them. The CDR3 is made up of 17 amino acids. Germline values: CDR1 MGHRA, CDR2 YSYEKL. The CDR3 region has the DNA TGCGCCAGCAGCCAAATACTAAGGGGCACGGAGAAATACGAGCAGTACTTC. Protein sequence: CASSQILRGTEKYEQYF.

CDR3 nucleotide sequence: TGTGCCAGCGGACCCCTTTCGAACACTGAAGCTTTCTTT. Translation gives CASGPLSNTEAFF. The chain carries TRBV27 and TRBJ1-1; unclear D gene. This CDR3 has 13 residues. CDR1 is MNHEY and CDR2 is SMNVEV in the germline V gene (reference sequence). V lost 8 bases, J lost 1 base, and 11 bases lay in between.

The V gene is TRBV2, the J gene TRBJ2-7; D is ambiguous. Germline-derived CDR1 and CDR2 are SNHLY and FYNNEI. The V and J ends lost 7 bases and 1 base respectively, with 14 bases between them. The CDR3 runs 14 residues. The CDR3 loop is CASKVRVTSYEQYF. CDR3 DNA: TGTGCCAGCAAGGTCCGGGTGACTTCCTACGAGCAGTACTTC.

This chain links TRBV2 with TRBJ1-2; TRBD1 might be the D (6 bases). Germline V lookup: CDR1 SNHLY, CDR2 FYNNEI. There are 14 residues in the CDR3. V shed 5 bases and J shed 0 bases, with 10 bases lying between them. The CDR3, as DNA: TGTGCCAGCAGTCCTACAGGGTCTAACTATGGCTACACCTTC. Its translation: CASSPTGSNYGYTF.

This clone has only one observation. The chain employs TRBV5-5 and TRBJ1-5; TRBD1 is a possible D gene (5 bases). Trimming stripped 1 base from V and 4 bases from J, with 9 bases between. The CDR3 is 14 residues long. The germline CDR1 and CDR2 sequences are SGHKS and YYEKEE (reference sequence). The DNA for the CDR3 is TGTGCCAGCAGCTTGCCAGGGTATAATCAGCCCCAGCATTTT. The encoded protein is CASSLPGYNQPQHF. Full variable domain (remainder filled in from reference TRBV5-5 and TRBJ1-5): DAGVTQSPTHLIKTRGQQVTLRCSPISGHKSVSWYQQVLGQGPQFIFQYYEKEERGRGNFPDRFSARQFPNYSSELNVNALLLGDSALYLCASSLPGYNQPQHFGDGTRLSIL.